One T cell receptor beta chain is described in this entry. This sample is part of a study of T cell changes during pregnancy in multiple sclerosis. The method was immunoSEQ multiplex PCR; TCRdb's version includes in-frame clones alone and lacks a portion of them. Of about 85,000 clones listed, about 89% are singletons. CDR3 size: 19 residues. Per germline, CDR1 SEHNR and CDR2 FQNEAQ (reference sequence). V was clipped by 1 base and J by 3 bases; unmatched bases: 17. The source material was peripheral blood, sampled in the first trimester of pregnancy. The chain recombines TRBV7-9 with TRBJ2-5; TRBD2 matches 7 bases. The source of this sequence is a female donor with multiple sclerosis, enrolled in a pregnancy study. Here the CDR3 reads CASSLGVISTRTSEETQYF. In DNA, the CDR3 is TGTGCCAGCAGCTTAGGAGTTATCTCGACACGGACTAGTGAAGAGACCCAGTACTTC.